This T cell receptor beta chain was found in a study of T cell responses to AZD1222 COVID-19 vaccine (dated by TCRdb to the early 2020s). A note on the overall study: AZD1222 recipients given second doses at about 4 weeks or at about 12 weeks were pooled, since spike-specific TCR depth and breadth were not found to differ between the two schedules. A total of over 230 trial participants underwent TCR sequencing, of whom under 220 had received two doses of AZD1222 and approximately 25 had received two doses of the MenACWY control vaccine. Trial participants were enrolled by age into 18-55, 56-69 and 70-plus year subgroups, with around 140, 26 and 57 TCR-sequenced participants respectively. On the study overall, not on this receptor specifically: Reportedly, almost half of the unique spike-specific TCRs recognized epitopes lying outside the regions that are mutated in the B.1.351 and B.1.1.7 variants. In the small 56-69-year group, the increase in depth fell short of significance, most likely because of low power. CD4 TCRs associated with the vaccine covered the entire spike protein, and the dominant responses were in regions 160-218 and 743-854. Participants were mostly white British and included more females than males, and it was suggested by the authors that clonal diversity may have been underestimated. No day 14 peak-response samples were available, so repertoires were characterized only after the peak T cell response. After two AZD1222 doses, both the breadth and the depth of spike-specific TCRs were significantly higher than at day 0 and than in MenACWY recipients. Conclusions about previously exposed vaccinees were limited because only a handful of AZD1222 recipients were SARS-CoV-2 seropositive at baseline.

To note about this clone: What this receptor recognizes is not known. The input lacks base qualities; no much larger clone sits a single base away.

The CDR3 regions of human TCRbeta chains were subjected to immunosequencing. Concerning the study's data processing: TCRs in the repertoires were matched against a reference library of SARS-CoV-2-specific TCRs that had been generated with the MIRA antigen-specificity platform. Breadth was defined as the fraction of unique TCRs that were SARS-CoV-2-associated, and depth was defined as the fraction of total T cells that were SARS-CoV-2-associated. Each spike-specific TCR was assigned to its reactive spike region and to a CD4 or CD8 class using the MIRA data. Log10-transformed breadth and depth values were compared by one-way ANOVA with Sidak's multiple comparisons tests. Sourced from immuneACCESS, this table was stored by TCRdb with only in-frame sequences that have V and J called. A share of the clones is absent; for the studies checked, an unresolved V gene accounts for under half, and the remainder has no known explanation. That table is the source of V, J and clone size, and D and trimming were worked out from the DNA. For this sample there are about 120,000 clones; 90% appear just once. About 7% of the sample is in the top ten clones.

V is cut by 1 base and J by 2 bases, and the space between the germline ends is 13 bases. Spanning cysteine to phenylalanine, the CDR3 consists of 16 amino acids. Only the CDR3 DNA is retained, 48 bases long and in frame from the first base. The germline V gene specifies LGHNA as CDR1 and YNFKEQ as CDR2. The sample's time point label, in plain terms: baseline before first vaccination. Samples from vaccinated people were obtained from the UK trials COV001 and COV002, which included a single-blind randomized controlled phase 2/3 trial of AZD1222 (ChAdOx1 nCoV-19) in healthy adults. For TCRbeta chain sequencing, PBMC samples were collected from trial participants at day 0 and at day 28 after the second dose.

The starting material was peripheral blood, obtained on day 0 of AZD1222 vaccination. This sequence originates from an adult in good health. The V and J genes are TRBV4-2 and TRBJ2-3; TRBD2 is a weak D gene call, 6 bases matching. CDR3 reads: CASSQGGGENTDTQYF. In nucleotide form, the sequence is TGTGCCAGCAGCCAAGGGGGCGGGGAGAACACAGATACGCAGTATTTT.